The entry below describes one T cell receptor beta chain. The entry originates in a study of radiotherapy plus CTLA-4 blockade in lung cancer. About the research overall: Disease control reached approximately 30%, with objective responses in 15% to 20%.

Profiling relied on immunoSEQ multiplex PCR, and the TCRdb table lists in-frame clones only, not all of them. The sample has approximately 72,000 clones, around 80% seen once. Between the trimmed V and J ends, which lost 1 base and 6 bases, there was a span of 13 bases. Per the germline V gene, CDR1 is SGHRS and CDR2 is YFSETQ. The CDR3 has 15 amino acids. The sequenced sample was peripheral blood, obtained from a patient treated with radiotherapy plus ipilimumab. The rearrangement links TRBV5-1 to TRBJ1-4; tentatively, D is TRBD1 (5 bases). The receptor comes from a human donor with non-small cell lung cancer who had a complete response to radiotherapy plus ipilimumab. The CDR3 reads CASSLSPGRDEKLFF. The CDR3 DNA reads TGCGCCAGCAGCTTGAGTCCAGGGCGGGATGAAAAACTGTTTTTT.